This T cell receptor (beta chain) was recovered during a study of cytomegalovirus exposure and HLA in healthy donors (dated by TCRdb to between 2016 and 2019). In terms of the full investigation: An earlier analysis of about 530 of the donors reported approximately 260 Gb of sequence data and some 110 million unique TCR beta sequences obtained from about 179 million T cells. An early release that covered some 630 HLA-typed donors contained about 300 gigabases of sequencing data and tens of millions of unique TCR sequences. Of the roughly 400 genotyped donors, roughly 76% were placed in the genetic ancestry cluster associated with self-reported Caucasian donors. The aim of the study was to test whether cataloging public T cell receptors could identify signatures of past pathogen exposure. The T cell repertoires of 666 subjects were profiled by immunosequencing and related to cytomegalovirus serostatus. Besides the first cohort of more than 650 subjects, a separate validation cohort made up of 120 different subjects was used. The study combined high-throughput TCR immunosequencing, statistical association of individual TCRs with disease status, and machine learning to predict cytomegalovirus infection status. In a later analysis, previously published TCR beta repertoires from hundreds of donors were re-analyzed and high-resolution HLA genotyping was added so that TCR occurrence patterns could be studied. In the later analysis, no new phenotypic data were used to find candidate immune exposures; instead, reliance was placed on TCR beta sequences and their occurrence across donors. To decide whether each TCR beta V gene segment behaved as functional or pseudogenic, an earlier analysis of approximately 600 of the donors relied on high-throughput TCR beta sequencing. Donor age, sex, ethnicity and CMV serostatus were compiled alongside the repertoire data. A later genetic analysis used genome-wide SNP genotypes for about 55% of the 666 donors, treating that subset as a discovery cohort. All discovery cohort repertoires had been generated using a single sequencing platform. Both class I and class II loci were covered by HLA typing, at four-digit resolution. Typing coverage differed by locus: A, B, C, DRB1 and DQB1 were typed in roughly 620-630 donors, DQA1 in 522, DPA1 in nearly 610, and DPB1 in just under 480. About five DR-DQ haplotypes were treated as single units for association and clustering because of strong linkage in the cohort. Among almost 400 genotyped donors of the cohort, an average of approximately 240,000 unique TCR beta nucleotide sequences were sequenced per donor, about a sixth of them non-productive. Broader findings and caveats from the paper: In an earlier analysis of fewer than 750 of the donors, most TCR beta V segments were observed in productive rearrangements about 87% or about 30% of the time, broadly matching IMGT annotations. Compared with equally common non-associated chains, HLA-associated TCR beta chains in a later analysis were more clonally expanded and had lower generation probabilities. A group of highly shared sequence variants was considered likely to be a technical artifact of the sequencing pipeline. In a later analysis, the rate of TCR association differed among HLA loci, with DRB1 alleles having the most associated TCRs and HLA-C alleles having the fewest. According to a later genetic analysis, donors in an Asian-associated ancestry cluster had fewer N-insertions in productive TCRs than the approximately 690-donor mean. This cohort had only TCR beta chains sequenced, and the lack of alpha or paired-chain data limited which features could be detected. Linkage disequilibrium might explain the correlated functional status among segregating V segments, but an unknown experimental factor could not be excluded. The authors suggested that the approach could potentially be generalized to other disease states and immunological phenotypes. Specific HLA alleles were associated with roughly 17,000 TCR beta sequences at a false discovery rate of 0.05 in a later analysis. The only immune exposure information available for the cohort was CMV serostatus. V-gene and J-gene trimming of TCR beta chains was associated with a missense DCLRE1C variant in a later genetic analysis, and the association was replicated in an independent cohort. A further reported finding was that TCR beta sequences accurately predicted the HLA-A and HLA-B alleles for most subjects in the first cohort. Roughly uniform sequencing depth across donors was assumed in presence/absence analyses, although this assumption may not hold. Some IMGT-functional V segments, including TRBV6-2 and TRBV6-3, could not be told apart with the 87-base-pair reads, so those segments were excluded. While some public TCRs were present in many individuals, most TCR sequences turned up only very rarely across donors. A later analysis reported that several top co-occurrence clusters appeared linked to parvovirus B19, influenza, CMV and Epstein-Barr virus. Because counts were too low, some 17 rarely observed V segments, including chromosome 9 orphons, were excluded from the earlier analysis of 587 of the donors. Strong co-occurrence of HLA alleles, especially DR and DQ, made assigning TCR associations to individual alleles difficult. In vitro tests confirmed that three of the cytomegalovirus-associated TCR beta chains recognize cytomegalovirus antigens. Because HLA typing was unavailable for some donors at each locus, only the typed subset was used in association tests. In the study, around 150 TCR beta chains were listed as associated with cytomegalovirus. Most CMV-associated TCR beta chains appeared to be HLA-restricted in a later analysis, and the HLA associations seemed to be driven largely by CMV exposure. The classifier was reported to diagnose cytomegalovirus status with high specificity and sensitivity in both the original cohort and the validation cohort.

The germline V gene (reference sequence) gives CDR1 as LNHDA and CDR2 as SQIVND. The CDR3 spans 14 residues, from the cysteine through the phenylalanine. Of all the DNA, just the CDR3 is kept, 42 bases in frame from base 1. Compared with germline, V lacks 6 bases and J lacks 5 bases; bases without a gene match: 1. The library was generated by the immunoSEQ multiplex PCR assay. For the multiplex PCR, a mixture combining 60 forward primers for TCR Vbeta segments and 13 reverse primers for TCR Jbeta segments was used. The CDR3 region of rearranged TCR beta genes was amplified from genomic DNA by a multiplex PCR assay. On the Illumina HiSeq System, the amplified TCR beta libraries were sequenced as 87-base-pair reads. Regarding the original processing steps: Across the 700 or so repertoires, a later analysis counted 80 million or so unique TCR beta chains, 9.5 million to 12 million of which were shared by at least two donors. Raw reads were error-corrected and collapsed into unique sequences by a nearest-neighbor algorithm in which closely related sequences were merged to remove PCR and sequencing errors. Alignment of CDR3 sequences to IMGT reference sequences was used to assign V, D and J gene segments. For a sequence to be retained, a match of at least six nucleotides to both a V gene segment and a J gene segment was required. A rearrangement counted as productive if the CDR3 had no stop codons and remained in frame with V and J, and every other rearrangement counted as non-productive. CDR3 was defined by IMGT convention, running from the second conserved V-encoded cysteine to the conserved J-encoded phenylalanine. Sequences without an unambiguous match to a single V gene segment were excluded from the earlier analysis of about 630 of the donors. An earlier analysis of about 600 of the donors called V segments functional above 56.7% productive rearrangements and segregating when the between-donor standard deviation exceeded 5%. To diagnose cytomegalovirus status from the catalog of TCR beta chain sequences, a statistical classification framework was built. In a later analysis, TCR nucleotide sequences were compared against IMGT/GENE-DB human TR gene sequences so that V and J genes could be assigned. In a later analysis, CDR3 sequences and most-parsimonious VDJ recombination scenarios were assigned using the TCRdist pipeline. In a later analysis, each TCR beta chain was defined by its CDR3 amino acid sequence together with its V-gene family, and reads lacking a unique V-gene family were excluded. To address suspected cross-contamination and a sequencing artifact, a later analysis removed 592 highly shared, low-generation-probability nucleotide sequences. For each public chain, a later analysis derived a clonal expansion index from normalized ranks of inferred template counts within each repertoire. Generation probabilities in a later analysis came from a VDJ recombination model fitted to out-of-frame rearrangements, and those results were checked against IGoR. In a later analysis, TCR-TCR, TCR-HLA and TCR-CMV co-occurrence was scored with hypergeometric tests, and a repertoire-size bias correction was applied to TCR pairs. False discovery rates were estimated in a later analysis by permuting HLA or CMV assignments 20 times. In a later analysis, co-occurring TCRs were grouped with DBSCAN, and TCRdist sequence similarity was added when clustering was performed within HLA-allele-positive subsets. Repertoires with fewer than 30,000 or more than 120,000 public chains, plus five repertoires with anomalous nucleotide sharing, were excluded from co-occurrence clustering. The source is immuneACCESS, and TCRdb retained only in-frame sequences with V and J called. Part of the clones is not carried over; for the studies checked, unresolved V genes explain less than half of this, and the remainder is unexplained. V, J and clone size were drawn from that table, and D and trimming were deduced from the DNA. This sample lists 120,000 or so clones; around 65% were detected once. The biggest ten clones account for over 1.5% of the sample.

In total, roughly 710 healthy bone marrow donors made up the cohort. Cohort members were all nominally healthy when sampled, although unrecorded immune exposures were likely present. The donor was CMV seronegative and was included in the group of a few hundred seronegative cohort members. A peripheral blood sample was provided by each donor, and peripheral blood mononuclear cells were used for TCR beta sequencing. Genomic DNA extraction from the blood cell samples was performed with the Qiagen DNeasy Blood Extraction Kit. On this clone itself: Its antigen remains undetermined. Within one base of it there is no much larger clone, and no base qualities were kept.

The TCR comes from a man aged 18 to 35 in good health and CMV-seronegative. Sequencing was done on a sample of PBMCs. This sequence uses TRBV19 and TRBJ2-1; 13 middle bases align to TRBD2. The nucleotide sequence is given as TGTGCCAGTAGGGGACTAGCGGGAAACAATGAGCAGTTCTTC. Its amino acids are CASRGLAGNNEQFF.